This TCR beta chain was found in a study of T cell changes during pregnancy in multiple sclerosis. Trimming took off 3 bases at V and 4 bases at J, with 13 bases between the two ends. Germline V gives CDR1 MDHEN, CDR2 SYDVKM. The CDR3 loop spans 15 amino acids. Assay used: immunoSEQ multiplex PCR; TCRdb lists only in-frame clones, some missing. The sample gives around 110,000 clones, about 90% of which show up once; about 1.5% is in the top ten. Specimen: peripheral blood, collected in the third trimester of pregnancy. The chain links TRBV28 to TRBJ1-3; perhaps TRBD1 as D (6 bases). This TCR was recovered from a female donor with multiple sclerosis, enrolled in a pregnancy study. The CDR3 spells CASSFRPGVGNTIYF. Here the CDR3 DNA reads TGTGCCAGCAGTTTTAGGCCAGGGGTGGGAAACACCATATATTTT.